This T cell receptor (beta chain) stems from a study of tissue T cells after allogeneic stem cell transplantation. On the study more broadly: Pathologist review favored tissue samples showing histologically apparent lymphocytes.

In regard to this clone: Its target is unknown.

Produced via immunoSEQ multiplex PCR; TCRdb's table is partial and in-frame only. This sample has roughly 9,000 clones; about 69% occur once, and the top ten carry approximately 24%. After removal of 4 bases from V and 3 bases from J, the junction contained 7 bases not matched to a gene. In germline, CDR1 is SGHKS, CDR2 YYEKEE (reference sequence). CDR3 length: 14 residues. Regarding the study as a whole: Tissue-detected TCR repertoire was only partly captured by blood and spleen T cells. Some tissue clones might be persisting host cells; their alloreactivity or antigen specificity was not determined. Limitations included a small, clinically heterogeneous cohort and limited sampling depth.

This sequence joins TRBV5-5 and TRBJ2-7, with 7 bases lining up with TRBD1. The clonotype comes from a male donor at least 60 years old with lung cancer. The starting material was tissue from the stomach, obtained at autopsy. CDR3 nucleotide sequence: TGTGCCAGCAGCAGGAGGACAGGCGACTACGAGCAGTACTTC. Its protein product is CASSRRTGDYEQYF.